The 10 T cell receptor beta chains in this list originate from one sample, sequenced in a study of shared clonotypes between healthy human individuals. The method was immunoSEQ multiplex PCR; TCRdb's version includes in-frame clones alone and lacks a portion of them. The profile shows about 2.5 million clones, around 93% of them singletons. Material for sequencing was naive CD4+ T cells from PBMCs. The sample's subset: CD45RA+ positively selected. Every receptor here comes from a man younger than 35 in good health. Some clones in this sample may be carry-over from other donors' samples.

The chain employs TRBV9 and TRBJ2-5; D is undetermined. The length of the CDR3 is 15 residues. Germline values: CDR1 SGDLS, CDR2 YYNGEE. Trimming shortened V by 0 bases and J by 2 bases, and 11 bases separated the two germline ends. CDR3 region: CASSVGGKTQETQYF. CDR3 DNA sequence: TGTGCCAGCAGCGTAGGTGGCAAGACACAAGAGACCCAGTACTTC.

The V gene is TRBV5-1, the J gene TRBJ1-1; D is unresolved. The V gene's germline CDR1 is SGHRS and CDR2 YFSETQ. Trimming pared 5 bases from V and 0 bases from J, leaving 8 bases between. The CDR3 length is 13 residues. This CDR3 reads CASRPAVNTEAFF. The DNA of the CDR3 is TGCGCCAGCAGGCCCGCCGTGAACACTGAAGCTTTCTTT.

This clone was detected only a few times. CDR3 sequence reads: CASSYRGEGNQPQHF. The CDR3 nucleotides are TGTGCCAGCAGTTATCGGGGCGAGGGCAATCAGCCCCAGCATTTT. The V gene is TRBV6-6, the J gene TRBJ1-5; D possibly corresponds to TRBD1 (5 bases). Trimming left V 3 bases short and J 2 bases short, with 11 bases between. CDR1 is MNHNY and CDR2 is SVGAGI in the germline V gene (reference sequence). The CDR3 contains 15 residues.

The V gene is TRBV19, the J gene TRBJ2-1; 7 bases are shared with TRBD2. Germline CDR1 reads LNHDA; CDR2 reads SQIVND (reference sequence). This CDR3 has 14 residues. With 5 bases clipped from V and 3 bases from J, the junction kept 4 bases outside the gene matches. The CDR3 loop is CASSRDYVYNEQFF. CDR3 DNA: TGTGCCAGTAGTCGGGACTATGTCTACAATGAGCAGTTCTTC.

This clone was seen only once. The rearrangement links TRBV28 to TRBJ1-5; D not certain. The CDR3 contains 15 residues. Germline CDR1 MDHEN, CDR2 SYDVKM. The V end was cut by 3 bases, the J end by 1 base, with 10 bases between. The CDR3: CASSLHYGSNQPQHF. For the CDR3, the DNA is TGTGCCAGCAGTTTGCATTACGGGAGCAATCAGCCCCAGCATTTT.

V usage is TRBV28 and J usage is TRBJ2-1; tentative D call: TRBD2 (5 bases). CDR1 MDHEN and CDR2 SYDVKM come from the germline V gene. V was pared by 4 bases and J by 5 bases, with 21 bases between. The CDR3 covers 17 residues. The chain's CDR3 is CASSSMRRARSHNEQFF. CDR3 in DNA: TGTGCCAGCAGTTCAATGAGGCGGGCTAGATCCCACAATGAGCAGTTCTTC. Full variable domain (outside the CDR3, taken from reference TRBV28 and TRBJ2-1): DVKVTQSSRYLVKRTGEKVFLECVQDMDHENMFWYRQDPGLGLRLIYFSYDVKMKEKGDIPEGYSVSREKKERFSLILESASTNQTSMYLCASSSMRRARSHNEQFFGPGTRLTVL.

The chain uses TRBV18 and TRBJ2-2, with 12 positions matching TRBD2. The trim removed 4 bases at V and 5 bases at J, leaving 2 bases unmatched. The CDR3 runs 15 residues. CDR1 KGHSH and CDR2 LQKENI come from the germline V gene. The CDR3 DNA is TGTGCCAGCTCACGGGGGACTAGCGGGACCGGGGAGCTGTTTTTT. Residues: CASSRGTSGTGELFF.

In nucleotides, the CDR3 is TGCGCCAGCAGCCAAGGGGGCCCAGGTCAGTACAATGAGCAGTTCTTC. Protein product: CASSQGGPGQYNEQFF. V and J are TRBV4-1 and TRBJ2-1; tentative D call: TRBD1 (5 bases). The CDR3 contains 16 residues. Per germline, CDR1 MGHRA and CDR2 YSYEKL. Trimming removed 1 base from V and 4 bases from J, with 14 bases in between.

This chain connects TRBV7-8 to TRBJ2-1; 9 nucleotides match TRBD1. Germline CDR1 reads SGHVS; CDR2 reads FQNEAQ. Trimming cost V 5 bases and J 1 base; bases outside gene matches: 6. This CDR3 spans 16 amino acids. CDR3 sequence reads: CASSPRTGESYNEQFF. CDR3 DNA sequence: TGTGCCAGCAGCCCCCGGACAGGGGAATCCTACAATGAGCAGTTCTTC.

The V call is TRBV19, the J call TRBJ1-5; TRBD1 might be the D (5 bases). V was pared by 8 bases and J by 2 bases, with 16 bases between. The germline gives CDR1 LNHDA, CDR2 SQIVND (reference sequence). The CDR3 contains 15 residues. The CDR3 loop reads CASQGGRGGNQPQHF. The DNA for the CDR3 is TGTGCCAGTCAAGGAGGTAGGGGAGGCAATCAGCCCCAGCATTTT.